The clone carrying this T cell receptor beta chain was seen more than once but under ten times. Its antigen remains unknown. Through template switching, a universal primer site was introduced, and the cDNA contained unique molecular identifiers. TCRdb recomputed calls from the 5' RACE reads with MiXCR, one row per CDR3 protein. The table shows around 960,000 distinct CDR3 sequences, with 10% to 15% occurring only once. The data are from a study of identical twins. Study-level results: Weaker excess sharing between twins was seen in beta out-of-frame sequences.

These data were likewise used in another study, on yellow fever vaccine responses in identical twins. From that second work: Twin vaccine T cell responses reportedly seemed partly convergent, partly personalized.

Sequencing input: PBMCs. This clonotype was obtained from a woman between 18 and 29 years old in good health.

CDR3 sequence reads: CASSEGGGGAYNEQFF. The CDR3 region has the DNA TGTGCCAGCAGTGAAGGGGGCGGGGGGGCCTACAATGAGCAGTTCTTC. The rearrangement uses TRBV6-1 and TRBJ2-1, with 9 bases matching TRBD2. Germline CDR1 MNHNS, CDR2 SASEGT. V dropped 1 base and J dropped 2; count of bases not matched to a gene: 3. This CDR3 region has 16 residues.